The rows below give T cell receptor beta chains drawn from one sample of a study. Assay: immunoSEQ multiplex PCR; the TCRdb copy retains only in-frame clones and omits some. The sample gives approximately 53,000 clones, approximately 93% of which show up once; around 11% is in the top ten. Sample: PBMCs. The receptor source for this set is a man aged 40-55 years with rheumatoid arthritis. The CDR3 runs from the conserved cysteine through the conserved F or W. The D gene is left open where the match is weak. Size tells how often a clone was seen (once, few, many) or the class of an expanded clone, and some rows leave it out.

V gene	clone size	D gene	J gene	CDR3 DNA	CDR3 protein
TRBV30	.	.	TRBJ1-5	TGTGCCTGGAGTGTACCCCTGGGAGCCTACAATCAGCCCCAGCATTTT	CAWSVPLGAYNQPQHF
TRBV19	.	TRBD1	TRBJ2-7	TGTGCCAGTAGTACTAGACAGGGGAACCCCTACGAGCAGTACTTC	CASSTRQGNPYEQYF
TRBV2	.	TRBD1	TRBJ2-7	TGTGCCAGCATGAACCCGGGACAGAATTCCTACGAGCAGTACTTC	CASMNPGQNSYEQYF
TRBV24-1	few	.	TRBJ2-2	TGTGCCACCAGTGACCTGGACGGGAACACCGGGGAGCTGTTTTTT	CATSDLDGNTGELFF
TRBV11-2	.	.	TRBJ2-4	TGTGCCAGCAGCTTAGTACCCCATGTAGCCAAAAACATTCAGTACTTC	CASSLVPHVAKNIQYF
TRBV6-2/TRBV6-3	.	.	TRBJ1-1	TGTGCCAGCAGTTACCTAGCCAGGGAGGGGCGGAACACTGAAGCTTTCTTT	CASSYLAREGRNTEAFF
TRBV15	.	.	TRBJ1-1	TGTGCCACCAGCAGATCAGAGCAGGGCACTGAAGCTTTCTTT	CATSRSEQGTEAFF
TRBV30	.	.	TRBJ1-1	TGTGCCAGAAAGGGTCGGACAGAGAACACTGAAGCTTTCTTT	CARKGRTENTEAFF
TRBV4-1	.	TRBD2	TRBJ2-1	TGCGCCAGCAGCCAAGGTACTAGCGGGGGGAATGAGCAGTTCTTC	CASSQGTSGGNEQFF
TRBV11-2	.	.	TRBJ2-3	TGTGCCAGCAGCTTAGATATACCCACAGATACGCAGTATTTT	CASSLDIPTDTQYF
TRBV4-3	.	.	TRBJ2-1	TGCGCCAGCAGCCAAGAGGGGGGTAGCTCCTACAATGAGCAGTTCTTC	CASSQEGGSSYNEQFF
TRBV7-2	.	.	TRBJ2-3	TGTGCCAGCAGCTCAGGGACGTCAGATACGCAGTATTTT	CASSSGTSDTQYF
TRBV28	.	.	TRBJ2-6	TGTGCCAGCAGTTTCCCTAGCGCTTCACCCAGCTCTGGGGCCAACGTCCTGACTTTC	CASSFPSASPSSGANVLTF
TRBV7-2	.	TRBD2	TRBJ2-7	TGTGCCAGCAGCTTAGCTCTAGCGGGAGGCTCCTACGAGCAGTACTTC	CASSLALAGGSYEQYF
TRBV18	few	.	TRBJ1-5	TGTGCCAGCTCACCAGGACTGCTTAATCCGGTCTCTTCCCCCCAGCCCCAGCATTTT	CASSPGLLNPVSSPQPQHF
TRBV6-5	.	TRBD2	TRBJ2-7	TGTGCCAGCAGTATAGCGGGGGAAAAGTACGAGCAGTACTTC	CASSIAGEKYEQYF
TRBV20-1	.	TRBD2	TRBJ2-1	TGCAGTGCCAGTAGCGGGGGGGCCCCGTACAATGAGCAGTTCTTC	CSASSGGAPYNEQFF
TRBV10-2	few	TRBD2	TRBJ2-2	TGCGCCAGCAGACTCCACGTGGGGACTAGGGGTCACACCGGGGAGCTGTTTTTT	CASRLHVGTRGHTGELFF
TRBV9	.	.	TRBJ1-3	TGTGCCAGCAGCGTAGCTGGGGGCCCGGGAGGAAACACCATATATTTT	CASSVAGGPGGNTIYF
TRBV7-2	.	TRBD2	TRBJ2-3	TGTGCCAGCAGGAGTACTAGCGTGGGCACAGATACGCAGTATTTT	CASRSTSVGTDTQYF
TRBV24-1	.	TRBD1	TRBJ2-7	TGTGCCACCAGTGATCCGGGACAGAGATCCTACGAGCAGTACTTC	CATSDPGQRSYEQYF
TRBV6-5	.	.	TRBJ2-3	TGTGCCAGCAGTTACCGGTGGGGGGGCCAAGATACGCAGTATTTT	CASSYRWGGQDTQYF
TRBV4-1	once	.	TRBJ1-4	TGCGCCAGCAGCCAAGATCGGAGAGGAAGAAATGAAAAACTGTTTTTT	CASSQDRRGRNEKLFF
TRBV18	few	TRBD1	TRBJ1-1	TGTGCCAGCTCACCACCGGATAGGGGGCTCATGAACACTGAAGCTTTCTTT	CASSPPDRGLMNTEAFF
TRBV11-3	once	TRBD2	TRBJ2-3	TGTGCCAGCAGCCTTAGCGGGGGAGATACGCAGTATTTT	CASSLSGGDTQYF
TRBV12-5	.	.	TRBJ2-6	TGTGCTAGTGGTTTGGTAACAGGGGGGGTGCCTGGGGCCAACGTCCTGACTTTC	CASGLVTGGVPGANVLTF
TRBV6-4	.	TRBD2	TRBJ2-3	TGTGCCAGCAGTGAGTTTAGCGGGGGCACAGATACGCAGTATTTT	CASSEFSGGTDTQYF